This T cell receptor beta chain was recorded in a study of cytomegalovirus exposure and HLA in healthy donors. 60 Vbeta and 13 Jbeta primers were used in PCR. Sequenced by immunoSEQ multiplex PCR; TCRdb stores in-frame clones only, minus some. This sample has some 170,000 clones, with 60% to 85% found just once. V shed 3 bases, J shed 8 bases, and the junction held 8 bases outside the gene matches. Per the germline V gene, CDR1 is MGHRA and CDR2 is YSYEKL. The CDR3 totals 15 residues. The sequence was collected from a male donor in good health and CMV-seronegative. Sequencing input: PBMCs. This chain links TRBV4-1 with TRBJ2-1, with 9 positions matching TRBD1. The CDR3 protein is CASSHTGGAGDEQFF. The DNA for the CDR3 is TGCGCCAGCAGCCATACAGGGGGCGCGGGCGATGAGCAGTTCTTC.